Listed below are T cell receptor beta chains from one sample, sequenced in a study of regulatory T cells in long-lasting Graves disease. Each CDR3 protein gets one entry after TCRdb re-called the multiplex PCR reads with MiXCR. The table lists more than 650,000 distinct CDR3 sequences, approximately 29% of them singletons. Source: peripheral blood mononuclear cells (PBMCs), taken when the disease was refractory, from a patient treated with antithyroid drugs. Receptor source: a female donor with Graves disease. CDR3s include the opening cysteine and the closing phenylalanine or tryptophan. The D gene is left open where the match is weak. Not every row has a clone size; where given, it reads once, few, many or a size class.

clone_size j_call d_call v_call cdr3_nt cdr3_aa
many TRBJ1-6 TRBD1 TRBV11-1 TGTGCCAGCAGCCCAACCGGGACAGGGGGCGCGTATAATTCACCCCTCCACTTT CASSPTGTGGAYNSPLHF
many TRBJ2-5 TRBD2 TRBV28 TGTGCCAGCAGTTTGACCGGGCCTGCGGGGGTCGAGACCCAGTACTTC CASSLTGPAGVETQYF
NA TRBJ2-7 NA TRBV20-1 TGCAGTGCTAGATATCCGGTCTCAGGGCGGGGCGAGCAGTACTTC CSARYPVSGRGEQYF
many TRBJ1-2 NA TRBV12-3/TRBV12-4 TGTGCCAGCACCTTGCTTGATGGCTACACCTTC CASTLLDGYTF
NA TRBJ2-4 NA TRBV7-2 TGTGCCAGCAGCTTAGCAGCGGTACTAGCCAAAAACATTCAGTACTTC CASSLAAVLAKNIQYF
NA TRBJ2-2 TRBD2 TRBV3-1 TGTGCCAGCAGAGGACCGGGACTAGCGGACGGGGAGCTGTTTTTT CASRGPGLADGELFF
few TRBJ2-5 NA TRBV9 TGTGCCAGCAGCGAGGGATCGGTAGGTGGGCGAGTGGCCCAGTACTTC CASSEGSVGGRVAQYF
many TRBJ1-1 TRBD1 TRBV12-3/TRBV12-4 TGTGCCAGCAGCTTTCGACAGGGTCACAAAGCTTTCTTT CASSFRQGHKAFF
NA TRBJ2-7 NA TRBV6-1 TGTGCCAGCAGTCAGACAGCGTGGGAGCAGTACTTC CASSQTAWEQYF
NA TRBJ2-5 TRBD2 TRBV20-1 TGCAGTGCTGGAGTGATGAAGACTAGCGGGTACCAAGAGACCCAGTACTTC CSAGVMKTSGYQETQYF
few TRBJ1-3 NA TRBV28 TGTGCCAGCAGCCCCTTGGGCCCGCACTCTGGAAACACCATATATTTT CASSPLGPHSGNTIYF
NA TRBJ2-2 NA TRBV28 TGTGCCAGCAGTTTGTACGGTACCGGGGAGCTGTTTTTT CASSLYGTGELFF
many TRBJ1-1 NA TRBV6-5 TGTGCCAGCAGTTACGAGGGCGCTGAAGCTTTCTTT CASSYEGAEAFF
NA TRBJ2-2 TRBD2 TRBV6-9 TGTGCCAGCCGTTATAGCGGGGGAACGAACACCGGGGAGCTGTTTTTT CASRYSGGTNTGELFF
NA TRBJ2-7 NA TRBV20-1 TGCAGTGCTAGAGATATGGAGGGGGGCGGTTACGAGCAGTACTTC CSARDMEGGGYEQYF
few TRBJ1-2 NA TRBV29-1 TGCAGCGTTGAAGCCGGGACAAGCAACTATGGCTACACCTTC CSVEAGTSNYGYTF
NA TRBJ2-7 TRBD1 TRBV28 TGTGCCAGCAGCGAACAGGGGGCGGGATTGGAGCAGTACTTC CASSEQGAGLEQYF
few TRBJ1-4 NA TRBV7-9 TGTGCCAGCAGCTTAGGCCCGATTCGTCATGCTAATGAAAAACTGTTTTTT CASSLGPIRHANEKLFF
many TRBJ1-4 NA TRBV6-5 TGTGCCAGCAGTTACAATAGGGTTAATGAAAAACTGTTTTTT CASSYNRVNEKLFF
NA TRBJ2-5 TRBD2 TRBV11-2 TGTGCCAGCAGCCAAGATGACGCCCCAGCGGGAGTTTTGGAGACCCAGTACTTC CASSQDDAPAGVLETQYF
few TRBJ2-7 NA TRBV24-1 TGTGCCACCAGTGATTTCCTGCAGGGCACTTACGAGCAGTACTTC CATSDFLQGTYEQYF
few TRBJ2-7 NA TRBV10-2 TGCGCCAGGCCAAACTCCTACGAGCAGTACTTC CARPNSYEQYF
NA TRBJ1-2 NA TRBV24-1 TGTGCCACCAGTGATAAACAGGGAGTCGTCAGCTACACCTTC CATSDKQGVVSYTF
NA TRBJ2-7 TRBD1 TRBV11-2 TGTGCCAGCAGCGTTGAATCCGGGACAGCCTACGAGCAGTACTTC CASSVESGTAYEQYF
NA TRBJ1-2 NA TRBV29-1 TGCAGCGTTGAAGGAGGGGGTGGGAAATATGGCTACACCTTC CSVEGGGGKYGYTF
NA TRBJ1-5 TRBD1 TRBV28 TGTGCCAGCAGTTTGACAGGGGACCGCAATCAGCCCCAGCATTTT CASSLTGDRNQPQHF
NA TRBJ2-6 NA TRBV19 TGTGCCAGTAGCTCTACCAGTGCTGGGGCCAACGTCCTGACTTTC CASSSTSAGANVLTF